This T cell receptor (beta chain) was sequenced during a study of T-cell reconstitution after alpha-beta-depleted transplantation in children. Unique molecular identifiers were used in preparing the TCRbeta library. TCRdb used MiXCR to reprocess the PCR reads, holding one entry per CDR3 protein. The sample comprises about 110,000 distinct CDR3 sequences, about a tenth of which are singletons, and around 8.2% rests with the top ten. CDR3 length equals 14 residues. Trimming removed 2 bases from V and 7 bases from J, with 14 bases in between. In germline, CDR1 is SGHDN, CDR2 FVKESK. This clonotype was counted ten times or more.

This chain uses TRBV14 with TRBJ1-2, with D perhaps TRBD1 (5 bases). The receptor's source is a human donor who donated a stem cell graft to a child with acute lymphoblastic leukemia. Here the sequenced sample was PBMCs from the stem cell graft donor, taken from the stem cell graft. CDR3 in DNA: TGTGCCAGCAGCCAATGGCAGGGAGTAGGTGGCTACACCTTC. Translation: CASSQWQGVGGYTF.